This entry describes one T cell receptor beta chain. Its antigen is undetermined. This entry is derived from a study of T cell responses to AZD1222 COVID-19 vaccine. Profiled with immunoSEQ multiplex PCR; TCRdb holds only in-frame clones, not every one. The sample lists approximately 220,000 clones; about 93% were seen once. Overall study findings and caveats: Epitopes outside B.1.351 and B.1.1.7 mutated regions reportedly drew nearly half of spike TCRs. It should be noted that donors were predominantly white British and more often female, and clonal diversity was possibly underestimated.

This TCR derives from an adult in good health. The source material was peripheral blood, sampled on day 0 of MenACWY control vaccination.

In DNA, the CDR3 is TGCAGCGCTCACAGGGCTATGAACACTGAAGCTTTCTTT. It encodes CSAHRAMNTEAFF. The V and J genes are TRBV29-1 and TRBJ1-1, with D perhaps TRBD1 (6 bases). The V end was cut by 7 bases, the J end by 0 bases, with 12 bases between. CDR3 length equals 13 residues. CDR1 and CDR2 (germline): SQVTM, ANQGSEA.